This is a list of T cell receptor beta chains from one sample in a study of CD8+CD57+ T cells in acquired aplastic anemia. In TCRdb, the reads were re-called with MiXCR into one record per CDR3 protein. In the table there are about 180,000 distinct CDR3 sequences, about half of which are singletons. Specimen: sorted CD4+, CD8+, or CD8+CD57+ T cells (not recorded which) from PBMCs. These receptors came from a human donor in good health. CDR3s include the opening cysteine and the closing phenylalanine or tryptophan. D genes are given only for firm matches. The size field is filled for only some rows; it gives once, few, many or a size class.

>TRBD1|-|TRBV2|TRBJ2-2
CASRKDRTNTGELFF
TGTGCCAGCAGGAAGGACAGGACGAACACCGGGGAGCTGTTTTTT
>-|-|TRBV25-1|TRBJ2-1
CASSAVDGWNEQFF
TGTGCCAGCAGTGCTGTCGACGGGTGGAATGAGCAGTTCTTC
>TRBD2|-|TRBV20-1|TRBJ2-3
CSAKGDVAGFTDTQYF
TGCAGTGCTAAGGGCGATGTAGCGGGGTTCACAGATACGCAGTATTTT
>-|-|TRBV20-1|TRBJ2-7
CSASGRNEQYF
TGCAGTGCTAGTGGAAGGAACGAGCAGTACTTC
>-|once|TRBV7-2|TRBJ1-5
CASSLAFGQPQHF
TGTGCCAGCAGCTTAGCGTTTGGGCAGCCCCAGCATTTT
>TRBD2|-|TRBV28|TRBJ2-1
CASSPLISGSPSYNEQFF
TGTGCCAGCAGTCCGCTGATTAGCGGGAGCCCGTCCTACAATGAGCAGTTCTTC
>TRBD2|few|TRBV20-1|TRBJ2-3
CSARAGGYTDTQYF
TGCAGTGCTAGAGCGGGAGGGTACACAGATACGCAGTATTTT
>-|many|TRBV19|TRBJ1-4
CASKTTTNEKLFF
TGTGCCAGTAAAACAACAACTAATGAAAAACTGTTTTTT
>-|few|TRBV25-1|TRBJ1-6
CASSLSANSPLHF
TGTGCCAGCAGTTTATCGGCTAATTCACCCCTCCACTTT
>TRBD2|few|TRBV10-3|TRBJ2-1
CAISSSGGQYNEQFF
TGTGCCATCAGTTCTAGCGGGGGCCAATACAATGAGCAGTTCTTC
>-|many|TRBV10-3|TRBJ1-3
CAIGGNSGNTIYF
TGTGCCATAGGGGGGAACTCTGGAAACACCATATATTTT
>-|many|TRBV12-5|TRBJ2-5
CASGDRLQETQYF
TGTGCTAGTGGTGACAGGCTACAAGAGACCCAGTACTTC
>TRBD2|-|TRBV5-4|TRBJ2-1
CASSLVSGSNNEQFF
TGTGCCAGCAGCTTGGTTAGCGGGAGTAACAATGAGCAGTTCTTC
>-|-|TRBV18|TRBJ2-5
CASSPEGHRETQYF
TGTGCCAGCTCACCAGAGGGACATCGAGAGACCCAGTACTTC
>-|few|TRBV6-4|TRBJ1-6
CASSDSRVHNSPLHF
TGTGCCAGCAGTGACAGTAGGGTTCATAATTCACCCCTCCACTTT
>TRBD1|many|TRBV5-1|TRBJ2-2
CASSPRDSTGGELFF
TGCGCCAGCAGCCCGAGGGACAGCACGGGTGGGGAGCTGTTTTTT
>-|-|TRBV20-1|TRBJ2-1
CSASRDYNEQFF
TGCAGTGCAAGCCGGGACTACAATGAGCAGTTCTTC
>-|few|TRBV7-2|TRBJ1-6
CASSSQAHSPLHF
TGTGCCAGCAGCTCGCAAGCTCATTCACCCCTCCACTTT
>-|-|TRBV6-1|TRBJ2-7
CASSPTGAGPYEQYF
TGTGCCAGCAGTCCGACCGGTGCAGGGCCCTACGAGCAGTACTTT
>-|few|TRBV20-1|TRBJ2-5
CSGVGGRETQYF
TGCAGTGGAGTGGGAGGACGAGAGACCCAGTACTTC
>TRBD1|many|TRBV7-9|TRBJ2-3
CASSYRGPKSDTQYF
TGTGCCAGCAGCTACAGGGGGCCTAAATCAGATACGCAGTATTTT
>-|few|TRBV5-8|TRBJ2-1
CASSYQGTNNEQFF
TGTGCCAGCAGCTACCAGGGGACGAACAATGAGCAGTTCTTC
>TRBD1|-|TRBV19|TRBJ2-1
CASSRQGNNEQFF
TGTGCCAGTAGTAGACAGGGGAACAATGAGCAGTTCTTC
>-|many|TRBV5-4|TRBJ1-2
CASSLTGAQNYGYTF
TGTGCCAGCAGCTTAACAGGCGCCCAGAACTATGGCTACACCTTC
>-|once|TRBV7-9|TRBJ1-2
CASSSQGGSGYTF
TGTGCCAGCAGCTCCCAGGGAGGGTCTGGCTACACCTTC
>TRBD2|-|TRBV20-1|TRBJ2-3
CSASVTSGGTDTQYF
TGCAGTGCTAGTGTAACTAGCGGGGGAACAGATACGCAGTATTTT
>TRBD1|medium-sized|TRBV15|TRBJ1-6
CATSGGTGNSPLHF
TGTGCCACCAGCGGCGGGACAGGGAATTCACCCCTCCACTTT
>-|-|TRBV2|TRBJ1-5
CASRGSRDQPQHF
TGTGCCAGCAGGGGGTCCAGGGATCAGCCCCAGCATTTT
>-|many|TRBV5-5|TRBJ2-3
CASSFRLGNTDTQYF
TGTGCCAGCAGCTTTCGGCTGGGAAACACAGATACGCAGTATTTT
>TRBD1|-|TRBV15|TRBJ2-7
CATSTDRGVYEQYF
TGTGCCACCAGCACCGACAGGGGGGTATACGAGCAGTACTTC
>TRBD1|few|TRBV5-4|TRBJ2-4
CASSLGHGDRANIQYF
TGTGCCAGCAGCTTGGGACACGGGGACAGGGCCAACATTCAGTACTTC
>-|many|TRBV5-1|TRBJ1-2
CASSSAGIYGYTF
TGCGCCAGCAGCTCCGCCGGAATCTATGGCTACACCTTC
>-|-|TRBV11-2|TRBJ1-1
CASSPTAGKATEAFF
TGTGCCAGCAGCCCTACGGCAGGGAAGGCCACTGAAGCTTTCTTT
>TRBD1|once|TRBV15|TRBJ2-7
CATSRDPTGFYEQYF
TGTGCCACCAGCAGAGACCCGACAGGGTTCTACGAGCAGTACTTC
>-|-|TRBV20-1|TRBJ1-5
CSARLDHSNQPQHF
TGCAGTGCTAGACTTGACCATAGCAATCAGCCCCAGCATTTT
>TRBD2|-|TRBV11-1|TRBJ2-3
CASNPQRLAGGGDTQCF
TGTGCCAGCAACCCCCAGCGACTAGCGGGAGGAGGAGATACGCAGTGTTTT
>-|-|TRBV7-9|TRBJ1-2
CASSYQGGYTF
TGTGCCAGCAGCTATCAGGGGGGCTACACCTTC
>-|-|TRBV2|TRBJ2-7
CASSEILGGLEQYF
TGTGCCAGCAGTGAGATCTTAGGAGGGCTCGAGCAGTACTTC
>TRBD1|-|TRBV19|TRBJ1-6
CASSRGEGALHSPLHF
TGTGCCAGTAGCCGAGGGGAGGGGGCACTACATTCACCCCTCCACTTT
>-|few|TRBV5-1|TRBJ2-7
CASSPGHLGSYEQYF
TGCGCCAGCAGCCCTGGGCACTTGGGGTCCTACGAGCAGTACTTC
>TRBD2|-|TRBV19|TRBJ2-2
CASRLAGGSRELFF
TGTGCCAGCCGACTAGCGGGAGGTTCCAGGGAGCTGTTTTTT
>-|many|TRBV7-3|TRBJ2-2
CASSFSLRNTGELFF
TGTGCCAGCAGCTTCAGCCTCAGAAACACCGGGGAGCTGTTTTTT
>-|many|TRBV15|TRBJ2-3
CATSRHHRQPQYF
TGTGCCACCAGCAGACATCATCGTCAGCCCCAGTATTTT
>-|few|TRBV5-1|TRBJ2-1
CASTSRPQGGNEQFF
TGCGCCAGCACCTCTCGCCCGCAGGGGGGGAATGAGCAGTTCTTC
>TRBD1|-|TRBV20-1|TRBJ2-5
CSATEGTAQETQYF
TGCAGTGCTACTGAGGGGACAGCCCAAGAGACCCAGTACTTC
>-|many|TRBV19|TRBJ1-4
CASSIQITNEKLFF
TGTGCCAGTAGTATCCAGATAACTAATGAAAAACTGTTTTTT
>-|-|TRBV20-1|TRBJ2-3
CSATSVGVADTQYF
TGCAGTGCTACTAGCGTGGGGGTGGCAGATACGCAGTATTTT
>-|-|TRBV10-3|TRBJ2-3
CAISEQGPLFTDTQYF
TGTGCCATCAGTGAGCAAGGGCCCCTATTCACAGATACGCAGTATTTT
>TRBD2|-|TRBV20-1|TRBJ2-5
CSARTGRTETQYF
TGCAGTGCTAGAACCGGGAGGACAGAGACCCAGTACTTC
>-|-|TRBV19|TRBJ1-6
CASSTETRANSPLHF
TGTGCCAGTAGTACAGAGACAAGGGCAAATTCACCCCTCCACTTT
>-|-|TRBV12-3/TRBV12-4|TRBJ2-1
CASRRTGSDEQFF
TGCGCCAGCAGGCGTACAGGGTCGGATGAGCAGTTCTTC
>TRBD2|-|TRBV20-1|TRBJ2-3
CSATKGLAPDTQYF
TGCAGTGCTACTAAAGGACTAGCACCAGATACGCAGTATTTT
>-|many|TRBV12-3/TRBV12-4|TRBJ1-2
CASSSRVSANYGYTF
TGTGCCAGCAGCTCCAGGGTTTCGGCTAACTATGGCTACACCTTC
>TRBD2|-|TRBV10-2|TRBJ2-7
CASSESVITGTSRSYEQYF
TGCGCCAGCAGTGAGTCGGTAATTACCGGGACTAGCAGGAGCTACGAGCAGTACTTC
>TRBD1|-|TRBV24-1|TRBJ1-2
CATSSTGGRANYGYTF
TGTGCCACCAGTTCGACAGGGGGCCGTGCTAACTATGGCTACACCTTC
>-|-|TRBV7-8|TRBJ2-3
CASSLAPLADTQYF
TGTGCCAGCAGCTTGGCCCCCCTGGCAGATACGCAGTATTTT
>TRBD2|-|TRBV6-2/TRBV6-3|TRBJ2-1
CASSSGPAGVYNEQFF
TGTGCCAGCAGTTCGGGACCAGCGGGGGTTTACAATGAGCAGTTCTTC
>-|many|TRBV9|TRBJ1-6
CASSVERNSPLHF
TGTGCCAGCAGCGTAGAGCGGAATTCACCCCTCCACTTT